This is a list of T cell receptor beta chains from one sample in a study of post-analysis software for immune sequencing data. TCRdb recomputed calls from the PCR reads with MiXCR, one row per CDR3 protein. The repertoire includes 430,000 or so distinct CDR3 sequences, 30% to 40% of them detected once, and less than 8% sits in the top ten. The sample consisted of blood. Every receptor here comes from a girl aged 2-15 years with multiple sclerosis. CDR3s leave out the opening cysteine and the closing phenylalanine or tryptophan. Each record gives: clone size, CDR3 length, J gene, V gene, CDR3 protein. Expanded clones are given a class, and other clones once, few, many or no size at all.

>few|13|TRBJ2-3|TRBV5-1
ASSLGAGYRDTQY
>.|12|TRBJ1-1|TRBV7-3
ASSLMGLGTEAF
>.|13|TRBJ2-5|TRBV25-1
ASSESAWYQETQY
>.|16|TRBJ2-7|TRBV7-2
ASSFATSVSFSSYEQY
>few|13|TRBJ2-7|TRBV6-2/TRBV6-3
ASSYRTTGFNEQY
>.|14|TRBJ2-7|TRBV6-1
ASSEVARQGSYEQY
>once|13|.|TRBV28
ASSSGAGARYEQY
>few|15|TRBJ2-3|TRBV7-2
ASSQLPGLARTDTQY
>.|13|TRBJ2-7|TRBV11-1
ASSLLWDRPYEQY
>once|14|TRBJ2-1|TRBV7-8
ASSLVWPQIYNEQF
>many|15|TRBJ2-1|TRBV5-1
ASSLRASGGSYNEQF
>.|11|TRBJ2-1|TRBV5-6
ASSDGTPNEQF
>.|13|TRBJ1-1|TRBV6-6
ASSQLGTPNTEAF
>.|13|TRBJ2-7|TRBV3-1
ASSQPRRQGGEQY
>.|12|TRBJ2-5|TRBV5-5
ASSLATIKGTQY
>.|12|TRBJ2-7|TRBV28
ASSPGLAGAGQY
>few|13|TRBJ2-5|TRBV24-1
ATSDVAGGQETQY
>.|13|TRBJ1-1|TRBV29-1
SVGTSVRSNTEAF
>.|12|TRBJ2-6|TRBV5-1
ASSLHREPNVLT
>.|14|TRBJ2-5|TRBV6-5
ASSYENAGARETQY
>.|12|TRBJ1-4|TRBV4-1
ASSQTGTGEKLF
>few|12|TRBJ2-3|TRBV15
ATSTRGVTDTQY
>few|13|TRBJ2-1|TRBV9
ASSLQVEGYNEQF
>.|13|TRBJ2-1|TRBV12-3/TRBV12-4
ASSLPPTRANEQF
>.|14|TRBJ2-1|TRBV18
ASSPRPGGFFNEQF
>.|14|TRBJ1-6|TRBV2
ASSGRAVTYNSPLH
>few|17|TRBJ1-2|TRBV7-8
ASSLLELGTGEYGYGYT